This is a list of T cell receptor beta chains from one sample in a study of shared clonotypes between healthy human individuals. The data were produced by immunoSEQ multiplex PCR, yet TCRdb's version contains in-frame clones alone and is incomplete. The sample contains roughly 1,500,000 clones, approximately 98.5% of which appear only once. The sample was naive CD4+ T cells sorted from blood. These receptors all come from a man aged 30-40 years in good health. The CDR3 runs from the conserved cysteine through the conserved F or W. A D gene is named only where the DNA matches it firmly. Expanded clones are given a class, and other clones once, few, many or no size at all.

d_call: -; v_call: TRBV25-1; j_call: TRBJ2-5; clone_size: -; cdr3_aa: CASSEYSRPETQYF
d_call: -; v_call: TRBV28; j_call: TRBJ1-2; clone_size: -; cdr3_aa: CASTIVGYGYTF
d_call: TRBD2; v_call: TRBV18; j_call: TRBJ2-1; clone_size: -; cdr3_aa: CASSPPGGSSYNEQFF
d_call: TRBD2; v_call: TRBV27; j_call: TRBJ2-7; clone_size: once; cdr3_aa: CATQTAGGPGHEQYF
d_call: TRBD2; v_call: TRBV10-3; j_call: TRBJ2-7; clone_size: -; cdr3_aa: CAIGTSGRRTYEQYF
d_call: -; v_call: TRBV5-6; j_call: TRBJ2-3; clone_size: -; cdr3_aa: CASSLAVRGFTDTQYF
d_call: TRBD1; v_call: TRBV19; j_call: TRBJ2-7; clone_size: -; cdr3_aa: CASSKETGGQRPSYEQYF
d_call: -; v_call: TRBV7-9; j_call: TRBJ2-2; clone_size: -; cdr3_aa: CASRYNTGELFF
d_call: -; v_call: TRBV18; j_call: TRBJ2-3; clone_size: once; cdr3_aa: CASSPIQGQGNTQYF
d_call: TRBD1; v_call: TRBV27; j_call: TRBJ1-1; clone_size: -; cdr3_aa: CASSMGQGNTEAFF
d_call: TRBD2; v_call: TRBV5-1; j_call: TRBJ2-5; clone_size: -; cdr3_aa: CASSARVAGQQETQYF
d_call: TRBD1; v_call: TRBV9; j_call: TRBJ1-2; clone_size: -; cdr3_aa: CASSSTGVDYGYTF
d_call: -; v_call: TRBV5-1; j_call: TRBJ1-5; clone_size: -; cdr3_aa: CASSLDGGINQPQHF
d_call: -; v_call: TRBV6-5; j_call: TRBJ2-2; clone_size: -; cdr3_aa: CASTRWNTGELFF
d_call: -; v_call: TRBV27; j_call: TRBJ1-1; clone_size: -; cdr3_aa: CASSRPPQALNTEAFF
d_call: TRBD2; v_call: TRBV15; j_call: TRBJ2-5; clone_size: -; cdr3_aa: CASGGQETQYF
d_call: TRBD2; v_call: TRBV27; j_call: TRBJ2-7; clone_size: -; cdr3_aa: CASSLSSGRLYSYEQYF
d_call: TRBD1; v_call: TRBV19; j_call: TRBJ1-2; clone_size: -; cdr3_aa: CASSTQGVKNYGYTF
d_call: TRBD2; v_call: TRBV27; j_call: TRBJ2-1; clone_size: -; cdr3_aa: CASSRLAGEEFF
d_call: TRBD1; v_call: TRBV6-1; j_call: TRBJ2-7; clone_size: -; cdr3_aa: CASSAGQGAYEQYF
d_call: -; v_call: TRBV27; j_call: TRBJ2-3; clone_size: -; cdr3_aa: CASSLLGEASDTQYF
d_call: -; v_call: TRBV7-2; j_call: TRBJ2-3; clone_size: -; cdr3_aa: CASSSLGPGADTQYF
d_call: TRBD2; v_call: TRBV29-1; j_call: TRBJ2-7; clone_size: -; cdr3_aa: CSVEVVAGGHTYEQYF
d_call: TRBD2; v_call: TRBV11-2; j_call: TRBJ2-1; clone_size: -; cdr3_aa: CASSPRGLAGVNEQFF
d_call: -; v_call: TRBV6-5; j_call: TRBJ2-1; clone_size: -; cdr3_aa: CASSYRWGRSYNEQFF
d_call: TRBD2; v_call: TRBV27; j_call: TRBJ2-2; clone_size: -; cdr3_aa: CASRLNAGGYTGELFF
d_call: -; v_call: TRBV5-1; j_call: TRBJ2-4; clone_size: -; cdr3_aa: CASSLKGGPPQNIQYF
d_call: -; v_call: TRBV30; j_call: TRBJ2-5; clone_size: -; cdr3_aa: CAWSVLGPETQYF
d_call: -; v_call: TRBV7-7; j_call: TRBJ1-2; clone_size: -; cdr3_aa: CASSSSPHREFYGYTF
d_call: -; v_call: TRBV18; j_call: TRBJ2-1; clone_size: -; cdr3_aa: CASSPLGGPYNEQFF
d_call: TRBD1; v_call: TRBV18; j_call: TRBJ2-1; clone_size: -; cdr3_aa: CASSRDRGGYNEQFF
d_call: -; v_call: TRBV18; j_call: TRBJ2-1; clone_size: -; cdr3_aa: CAGGSGLSSEQFF
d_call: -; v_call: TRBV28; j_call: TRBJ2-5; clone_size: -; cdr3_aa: CASSSGRSQYF
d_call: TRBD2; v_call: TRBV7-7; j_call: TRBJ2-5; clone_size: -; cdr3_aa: CASSTGLAGGETQYF
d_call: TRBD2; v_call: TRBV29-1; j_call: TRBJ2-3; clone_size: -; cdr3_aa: CSVAGVTSTDTQYF
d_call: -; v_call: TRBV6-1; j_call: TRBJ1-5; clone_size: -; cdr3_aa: CASSESLSNQPQHF
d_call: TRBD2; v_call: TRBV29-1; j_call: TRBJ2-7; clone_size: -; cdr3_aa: CSVEDRREGREQYF
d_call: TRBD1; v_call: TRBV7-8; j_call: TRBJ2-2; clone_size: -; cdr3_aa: CASSSSTGGGGELFF
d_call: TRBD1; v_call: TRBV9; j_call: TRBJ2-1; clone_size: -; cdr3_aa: CASSPRGQGGENEQFF
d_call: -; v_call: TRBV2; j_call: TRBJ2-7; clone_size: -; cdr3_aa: CASSPTYEQYF
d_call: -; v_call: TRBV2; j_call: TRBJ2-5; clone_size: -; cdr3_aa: CASSSWEGEETQYF
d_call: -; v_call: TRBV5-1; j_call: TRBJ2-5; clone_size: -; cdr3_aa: CASSSAGVQETQYF
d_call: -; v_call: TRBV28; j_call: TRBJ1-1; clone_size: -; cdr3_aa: CASSSNTEAFF
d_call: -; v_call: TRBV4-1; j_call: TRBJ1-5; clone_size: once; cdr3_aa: CASSQIALNRVGNQPQHF
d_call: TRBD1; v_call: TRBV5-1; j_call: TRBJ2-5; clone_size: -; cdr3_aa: CASSRTGTAEETQYF
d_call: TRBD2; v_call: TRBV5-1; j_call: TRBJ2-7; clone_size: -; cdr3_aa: CASSLYQGLAGGRYEQYF
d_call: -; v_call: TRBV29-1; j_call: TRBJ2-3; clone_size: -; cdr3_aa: CSVEGVTDTQYF
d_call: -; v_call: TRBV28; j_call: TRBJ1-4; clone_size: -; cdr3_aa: CASRILANEKLFF
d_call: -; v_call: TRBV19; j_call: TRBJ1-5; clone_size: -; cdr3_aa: CASSKRTELYSNQPQHF
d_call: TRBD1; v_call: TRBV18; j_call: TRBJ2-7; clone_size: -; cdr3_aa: CASSPTRTGSSYEQYF
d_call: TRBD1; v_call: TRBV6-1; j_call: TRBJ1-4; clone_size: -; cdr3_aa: CASSEPGRGRDEKLFF
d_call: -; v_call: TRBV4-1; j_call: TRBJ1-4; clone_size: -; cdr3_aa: CASSPVRRAQKLFF
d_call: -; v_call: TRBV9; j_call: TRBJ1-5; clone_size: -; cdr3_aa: CASSVAGRVVVGNQPQHF
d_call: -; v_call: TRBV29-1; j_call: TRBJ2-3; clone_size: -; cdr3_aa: CSVEGRLADTQYF
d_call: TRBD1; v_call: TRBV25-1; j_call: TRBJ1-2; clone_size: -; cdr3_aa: CASSGGTGTFSGYTF